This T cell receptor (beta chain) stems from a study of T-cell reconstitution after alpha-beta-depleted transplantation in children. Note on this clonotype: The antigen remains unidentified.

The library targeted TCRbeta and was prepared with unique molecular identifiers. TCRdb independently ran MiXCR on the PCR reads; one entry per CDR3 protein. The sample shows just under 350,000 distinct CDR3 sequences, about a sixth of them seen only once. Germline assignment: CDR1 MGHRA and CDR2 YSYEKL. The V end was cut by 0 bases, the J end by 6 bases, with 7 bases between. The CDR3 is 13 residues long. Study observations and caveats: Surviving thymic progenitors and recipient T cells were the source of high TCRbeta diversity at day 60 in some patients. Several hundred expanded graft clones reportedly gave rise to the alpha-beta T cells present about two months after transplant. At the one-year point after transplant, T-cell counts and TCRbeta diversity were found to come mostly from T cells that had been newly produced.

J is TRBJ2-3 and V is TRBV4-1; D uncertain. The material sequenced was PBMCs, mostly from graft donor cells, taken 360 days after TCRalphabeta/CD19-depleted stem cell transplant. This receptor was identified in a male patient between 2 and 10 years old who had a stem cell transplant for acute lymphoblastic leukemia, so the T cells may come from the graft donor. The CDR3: CASSQDMWDTQYF. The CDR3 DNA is TGCGCCAGCAGCCAAGATATGTGGGATACGCAGTATTTT.